The clone carrying this TCR beta chain was seen just once. The CDR3 is 15 amino acids. Trimming stripped 6 bases from V and 1 base from J, with 15 bases between. The germline CDR1 and CDR2 sequences are MNHEY and SVGAGI. The authors' processing: Reference gene primer amplification gave estimated nucleated cell counts. The data were produced by immunoSEQ multiplex PCR, yet TCRdb's version contains in-frame clones alone and is incomplete. V, J and clone size derive from that table, while D and trimming were established from the DNA sequence. The sample holds about 400,000 clones, about 90% seen once. The sample originates from a study of blood T cell repertoires in COVID-19. Study information: There were acute and convalescent COVID-19 samples, and they came from the United States, Italy and Spain. Sources were T cells, B-cell-depleted T cells, or PBMCs; the material itself was cDNA or gDNA.

The chain couples TRBV6-5 to TRBJ1-1; D not certain. The TCR was taken from a man aged 35-49 years with acute or convalescent COVID-19. Sequencing was done on a sample of peripheral blood. For the CDR3, the DNA is TGTGCCAGCAGCTCTCGTGGACGGGAGAACACTGAAGCTTTCTTT. It codes for CASSSRGRENTEAFF.